Listed here are 3 T cell receptor beta chains from one sample, sequenced in a study of CD8+ T cells in alopecia areata. Extracted RNA was reverse transcribed, and the resulting cDNA served as sequencing template. Using immunoSEQ multiplex PCR, the repertoire was profiled, and TCRdb retains in-frame clones only, with some absent. The sample lists some 99,000 clones, about 45% occurring once. Input material: CD4+ T cells sorted from blood. These receptors were obtained from a human donor with alopecia areata.

The chain has TRBV7-2 and TRBJ2-4; D not resolved. This CDR3 has 14 residues. The germline V gene encodes CDR1 SGHTA and CDR2 FQGNSA. V was clipped by 5 bases and J by 9 bases, with 17 bases between them. CDR3: CASSPQRESAIQYF. The CDR3, as DNA: TGTGCCAGCAGCCCCCAAAGAGAGTCGGCCATTCAGTACTTC.

There are a few counts of this clone. The sample holds other DNA sequences that translate to the same CDR3. CDR3 in amino acids: CSVGGDTQYF. The CDR3, as DNA: TGCAGCGTTGGGGGAGATACGCAGTATTTT. The chain employs TRBV29-1 and TRBJ2-3; D ambiguous. Germline lookup yields CDR1 SQVTM and CDR2 ANQGSEA. The CDR3 has 10 residues. The V and J ends lost 4 bases and 5 bases respectively, with 4 bases between them.

This rearrangement joins TRBV20-1 to TRBJ2-6; D gene ambiguous. V lost 4 bases to trimming and J lost 5 bases, with 3 bases between them. Germline values: CDR1 DFQATT, CDR2 SNEGSKA (reference sequence). This CDR3 comprises 11 residues. CDR3 sequence reads: CSATRANVLTF. The CDR3 nucleotides read TGCAGTGCTACAAGGGCCAACGTCCTGACTTTC.